Below, 19 T cell receptor beta chains from the same sample are listed, as sequenced in a study of shared clonotypes between healthy human individuals. Some clones are missing from TCRdb's copy, which holds only in-frame ones; the method was immunoSEQ multiplex PCR. Seen here are about 1.5 million clones, nearly 99% observed once, and the top ten hold roughly 0.42%. What was sequenced was naive CD4+ T cells sorted from blood. Regarding subset: CD45RA+ positively selected. The receptors were gathered from a man aged 30 to 39 in good health.

This chain links TRBV27 with TRBJ2-5; 8 bases agree with TRBD1. CDR1 and CDR2 from the germline V gene are MNHEY and SMNVEV (reference sequence). The CDR3 length is 14 residues. With V trimmed by 8 bases and J by 5 bases, 10 bases remained unmatched. The CDR3 sequence: CASARGPFRETQYF. CDR3 bases: TGTGCCAGCGCCAGGGGGCCCTTCCGGGAGACCCAGTACTTC.

The J gene is TRBJ2-5, the V gene TRBV6-1; perhaps TRBD2 as D (6 bases). Per germline, CDR1 MNHNS and CDR2 SASEGT. V was shortened by 7 bases and J by 4 bases, with 16 bases between the two germline ends. The CDR3 runs 14 residues. CDR3 coding DNA: TGTGCCAGCATTATGTTATTGGGGGGAGAGACCCAGTACTTC. Protein sequence: CASIMLLGGETQYF.

The chain has TRBV29-1 and TRBJ2-7, with D hard to call. Germline values: CDR1 SQVTM, CDR2 ANQGSEA. The CDR3 spans 11 residues. Trimming took off 0 bases at V and 4 bases at J, with 4 bases between the two ends. CDR3 residues: CSVEEHYEQYF. The CDR3 nucleotides are TGCAGCGTTGAAGAACATTACGAGCAGTACTTC.

CDR3 in amino acids: CASSLEGMGSYNEQFF. In nucleotides, the CDR3 is TGTGCCAGCAGCTTAGAGGGGATGGGCTCCTACAATGAGCAGTTCTTC. This chain links TRBV11-3 with TRBJ2-1; D call uncertain. The V gene's germline CDR1 is SGHNT and CDR2 YENEEA. The CDR3 has 16 residues. V was shortened by 0 bases and J by 0 bases, with 9 bases between the two germline ends.

The rearrangement joins TRBV2 to TRBJ2-3; D is ambiguous. CDR3 length: 15 amino acids. Germline loops: CDR1 SNHLY, CDR2 FYNNEI. Trimming shortened V by 8 bases and J by 2 bases, and 17 bases separated the two germline ends. CDR3 DNA: TGTGCCAGCGGGTTTCGCGGATCTTACACAGATACGCAGTATTTT. Its protein is CASGFRGSYTDTQYF.

V and J are TRBV7-9 and TRBJ1-2; possibly TRBD1 for D (5 bases). Deletions cut 1 base from V and 8 bases from J, with 14 bases between. Germline V gene lookup returns CDR1 SEHNR and CDR2 FQNEAQ (reference sequence). This CDR3 spans 14 amino acids. The CDR3 sequence: CASSLEVQVRGYTF. The DNA for the CDR3 is TGTGCCAGCAGCTTAGAAGTACAGGTGCGAGGCTACACCTTC.

V usage is TRBV13 and J usage is TRBJ2-1; possibly TRBD1 for D (5 bases). V was trimmed by 4 bases and J by 6 bases, leaving 13 bases between them. Per germline, CDR1 PRHDT and CDR2 FYEKMQ (reference sequence). The CDR3 has 14 residues. The CDR3 DNA reads as TGTGCCAGCAGCTCGTCCAGGGTACGCAATGAGCAGTTCTTC. Protein product: CASSSSRVRNEQFF. Based on the CDR3 plus reference TRBV13 and TRBJ2-1, the full variable domain is AAGVIQSPRHLIKEKRETATLKCYPIPRHDTVYWYQQGPGQDPQFLISFYEKMQSDKGSIPDRFSAQQFSDYHSELNMSSLELGDSALYFCASSSSRVRNEQFFGPGTRLTVL.

This chain uses TRBV2 with TRBJ1-5; possible D gene TRBD1, 5 bases. CDR1 SNHLY and CDR2 FYNNEI come from the germline V gene. This CDR3 is built from 17 residues. The germline V and J ends were trimmed by 3 bases and 1 base, with 16 bases remaining between them. In nucleotides, the CDR3 is TGTGCCAGCAGTGAGAGGCAGGGAATATCCAGCAATCAGCCCCAGCATTTT. Translation: CASSERQGISSNQPQHF.

The genes are TRBV7-9 and TRBJ2-7, with 10 bases matching TRBD2. The length of the CDR3 is 17 residues. Unmatched junction bases numbered 8, after V lost 3 bases and J lost 0 bases. Germline V gives CDR1 SEHNR, CDR2 FQNEAQ (reference sequence). CDR3 amino acids: CASSFSPSSGSSYEQYF. The CDR3 DNA sequence: TGTGCCAGCAGCTTTTCCCCATCTAGCGGGAGCTCCTACGAGCAGTACTTC. Drawing the rest from reference TRBV7-9 and TRBJ2-7, the complete variable domain is DTGVSQNPRHKITKRGQNVTFRCDPISEHNRLYWYRQTLGQGPEFLTYFQNEAQLEKSRLLSDRFSAERPKGSFSTLEIQRTEQGDSAMYLCASSFSPSSGSSYEQYFGPGTRLTVT.

V gene TRBV7-2 combines with J gene TRBJ2-3, with D perhaps TRBD1 or TRBD2 (5 bases each). The length of the CDR3 is 15 residues. Germline CDR1 is SGHTA and CDR2 is FQGNSA. Trimming cost V 5 bases and J 6 bases, with 18 bases left between them. The CDR3 reads CASSRGPPWADTQYF. CDR3 bases: TGTGCCAGCAGCCGGGGACCCCCTTGGGCGGATACGCAGTATTTT.

The chain couples TRBV7-2 to TRBJ2-5, with D maybe TRBD1 (6 bases). The germline V gene has CDR1 SGHTA and CDR2 FQGNSA. The V end lost 5 bases, the J end lost 5 bases, and 12 bases lay between the germline ends. The CDR3 totals 13 residues. CDR3 sequence reads: CASSRGGTETQYF. CDR3 DNA sequence: TGTGCCAGCAGCCGTGGGGGCACGGAGACCCAGTACTTC.

The count of this clone is one. This chain links TRBV19 with TRBJ1-5; D unclear. The CDR3 has 16 amino acids. Germline lookup yields CDR1 LNHDA and CDR2 SQIVND (reference sequence). V was pared by 7 bases and J by 0 bases, with 16 bases between. This chain's CDR3 is CASTLRAINSNQPQHF. CDR3 nucleotides: TGTGCCAGTACCCTTCGGGCAATTAATAGCAATCAGCCCCAGCATTTT.

The rearrangement links TRBV6-1 to TRBJ2-7, with unresolved D. V was pared by 8 bases and J by 6 bases, with 23 bases between. This CDR3 contains 15 residues. CDR1 MNHNS and CDR2 SASEGT come from the germline V gene. The CDR3 reads CASGRANGIRFEQYF. The DNA of the CDR3 is TGTGCCAGCGGGCGAGCCAACGGCATACGATTCGAGCAGTACTTC.

This clone was seen just once. The chain employs TRBV5-4 and TRBJ2-5, with 7 bases that match TRBD1. CDR1 SGHNT and CDR2 YYREEE come from the germline V gene (reference sequence). The CDR3 length is 15 residues. The V segment lost 5 bases and the J segment 4 bases; nucleotides outside the gene matches: 11. CDR3 DNA: TGTGCCAGCAGTCGTCAAACAGGGGTTGGAGAGACCCAGTACTTC. Its protein is CASSRQTGVGETQYF.

The chain employs TRBV9 and TRBJ1-3; D unclear. Trimming cost V 4 bases and J 0 bases, with 11 bases left between them. Germline V gives CDR1 SGDLS, CDR2 YYNGEE. This CDR3 comprises 15 residues. The DNA for the CDR3 is TGTGCCAGCAGCAGCCTTCCGAGCTCTGGAAACACCATATATTTT. Translated, it gives CASSSLPSSGNTIYF.

This chain connects TRBV6-5 to TRBJ1-5, with D unresolved. The CDR3 covers 13 residues. Trimming removed 5 bases at V and 8 bases at J, with 13 bases between. The germline V gene encodes CDR1 MNHEY and CDR2 SVGAGI. CDR3 sequence reads: CASSPEGMKPQHF. The CDR3, as DNA: TGTGCCAGCAGTCCGGAGGGTATGAAGCCCCAGCATTTT.

This chain connects TRBV21-1 to TRBJ1-5; the table assigns TRBD1, which was not confirmed against the DNA. TRBV21-1 is deemed a pseudogene. This CDR3 is 16 amino acids long. The CDR3 is CASSTIRTGGLQPQHF. The CDR3 region has the DNA TGTGCCAGCAGCACGATTAGGACAGGGGGCTTACAGCCCCAGCATTTT.

The chain employs TRBV15 and TRBJ2-7, with D possibly matching TRBD2 (6 bases). The CDR3 spans 13 residues. The V gene's germline CDR1 is LNHNV and CDR2 YYDKDF (reference sequence). Trimming pared 5 bases from V and 5 bases from J, leaving 13 bases between. The DNA for the CDR3 is TGTGCCACCAGCTCCCGGGACTCAAACGAGCAGTACTTC. Translated, it gives CATSSRDSNEQYF.

The chain links TRBV5-4 to TRBJ2-5; 8 bases agree with TRBD1. The CDR3 totals 13 residues. V dropped 3 bases and J dropped 4; count of bases not matched to a gene: 2. Germline V CDR1 and CDR2: SGHNT, YYREEE (reference sequence). Written as DNA, the CDR3 is TGTGCCAGCAGCTCTGACAGGGGAGAGACCCAGTACTTC. This sequence encodes CASSSDRGETQYF.